This TCR beta chain was sequenced during a study of lymphopenia after photon versus proton radiotherapy. Study results and limitations: In patients who died, overall survival fell as post-nadir TCR diversity dropped more. Better survival with proton therapy was suggested as possible, not demonstrated. Relative stability marked proton patients; photon patients lost diversity and naive cells. Oligoclonal CD8+ Temra expansion after nadir drove photon patients' diversity drop.

This table comes from immunoSEQ multiplex PCR, and its TCRdb copy is limited to in-frame clones, with some not included. The sample records some 27,000 clones, around nine tenths being singletons. About this clone: Its antigen is currently unknown.

This receptor was identified in a woman aged 55-75 years with cholangiocarcinoma. Some clones in this sample may be carry-over from other donors' samples. The sample was peripheral blood, taken from a patient treated with proton-based radiotherapy.

CDR3 DNA: TGCGCCAGCAGCCAGCGGACTAGCGGATCCTACGAGCAGTACTTC. Its translation is CASSQRTSGSYEQYF. V usage is TRBV4-3 and J usage is TRBJ2-7; 10 nucleotides agree with TRBD2. V shed 3 bases and J 1 base; nucleotides not matched to a gene: 3. This CDR3 region has 15 residues. Germline V gene lookup returns CDR1 LGHNA and CDR2 YSLEER.